Included here is one T cell receptor beta chain sequence, with context. The antigen remains undetermined. Repertoires were generated with immunoSEQ multiplex PCR, while TCRdb's copy carries only in-frame clones and drops some. Of roughly 2.6 million clones listed, roughly nine tenths were seen once; the top ten hold about 0.13%. This record comes from a study of shared clonotypes between healthy human individuals. V lost 4 bases to trimming and J lost 7 bases, with 11 bases between them. The CDR3 is 13 residues long. CDR1 and CDR2 from the germline V gene are SGHVS and FQNEAQ. Donors comprised healthy HIV-negative adults lacking recent acute infections or vaccinations. Study results and limitations: Sampling was confined to blood; repertoires within tissues likely differ. Few donors limited the genetic and exposure-history diversity represented.

The chain has TRBV7-8 and TRBJ1-5; TRBD1 is a possible D gene (6 bases). Sequencing used naive CD4+ T cells sorted from blood. The sample's subset: CD45RA+ positively selected. The receptor was derived from a young man in good health. In nucleotides, the CDR3 is TGTGCCAGCAGCTCCCGACAGGCCCAGCCCCAGCATTTT. This codes for CASSSRQAQPQHF.